This entry features one T cell receptor (beta chain) sequence. Its target is unknown. 5'RACE template switching produced TCR cDNA carrying a universal primer site and UMIs. TCRdb called the 5' RACE reads again in MiXCR, with one record for every CDR3 protein. The sample records some 160,000 distinct CDR3 sequences, 7% to 10% being singletons. J was trimmed by 4 bases and V by 3 bases; bases with no gene match: 8. The CDR3 totals 16 residues. Germline loops: CDR1 KGHSH, CDR2 LQKENI. These data come from a study of T cells after yellow fever vaccination. Points from the study as a whole: Post-booster repertoires contained most primary-vaccination clones again (about 96% CD4, around 89% CD8).

The sequencing here drew on CD8+ T cells sorted from PBMCs, taken 45 days after the yellow fever booster vaccination. This TCR came from a man younger than 35 who received the YFV17D yellow fever vaccine. The rearrangement joins TRBV18 to TRBJ2-1; the match to TRBD1 covers 8 bases. The CDR3 is CASSPLQQGAYNEQFF. In DNA, the CDR3 is TGTGCCAGCTCACCCCTCCAGCAGGGGGCGTACAATGAGCAGTTCTTC.